The subject of this entry is one TCR beta chain. Antigen: not known. The data are from a study of beta chain features in type 1 diabetes. Regarding the study as a whole: VDJ junctions from type 1 diabetes patients carried fewer insertions and larger deletions. Healthy donors had naive, central memory and Treg TCRB repertoires that appeared less similar than those seen among patients.

Isolated RNA was reverse transcribed in full, so expressed TCRB transcripts were sequenced. The data were produced by immunoSEQ multiplex PCR, yet TCRdb's version contains in-frame clones alone and is incomplete. The sample holds around 300,000 clones, about 8% seen once. Looked up from germline, CDR1 is KGHSH and CDR2 is LQKENI. V was cut by 5 bases and J by 2 bases, with 0 bases left in between. The CDR3 totals 11 residues. Source material: central memory CD4+ T cells from blood. The receptor comes from a woman aged 18-29 years in good health. The chain recombines TRBV18 with TRBJ2-2; D unresolved. The CDR3: CASSNTGELFF. CDR3 DNA: TGTGCCAGCTCAAACACCGGGGAGCTGTTTTTT.